The 7 T cell receptor beta chains below were found in one sample sequenced in a study of long-term antiretroviral therapy in people with HIV. Investigators performed immunoSEQ version v3.0 at survey level. Clones were read by immunoSEQ multiplex PCR, and TCRdb kept only the in-frame ones, dropping some. The table lists approximately 30,000 clones, approximately 83% of them singletons. The sequencing here drew on unsorted PBMCs, taken 2.8 years after starting antiretroviral therapy. These receptors came from a young man with HIV.

The genes are TRBV15 and TRBJ2-5; TRBD2 might be the D (6 bases). CDR1 and CDR2 from the germline V gene are LNHNV and YYDKDF (reference sequence). The CDR3 is 15 residues long. Trimming cost V 1 base and J 6 bases, with 15 bases left between them. This CDR3 is CATSRGGGAEQTQYF. Written as DNA, the CDR3 is TGTGCCACCAGCAGAGGGGGCGGGGCGGAACAGACCCAGTACTTC. The full variable domain, its missing parts supplied by reference TRBV15 and TRBJ2-5, is DAMVIQNPRYQVTQFGKPVTLSCSQTLNHNVMYWYQQKSSQAPKLLFHYYDKDFNNEADTPDNFQSRRPNTSFCFLDIRSPGLGDTAMYLCATSRGGGAEQTQYFGPGTRLLVL.

The chain is built from TRBV6-5 and TRBJ1-1; D is ambiguous. CDR3 length: 15 amino acids. The germline V gene has CDR1 MNHEY and CDR2 SVGAGI. V lost 2 bases to trimming and J lost 5 bases, with 15 bases between them. The CDR3, as DNA: TGTGCCAGCAGTTACGACCCCGGAGGAGGGACTGAAGCTTTCTTT. This translates into CASSYDPGGGTEAFF.

This sequence joins TRBV6-1 and TRBJ1-3; 9 bases map to TRBD1. Trimming took 0 bases from V and 4 from J; bases not matched to a gene: 10. CDR1 and CDR2 (germline): MNHNS, SASEGT. The CDR3 length is 18 residues. CDR3 in DNA: TGTGCCAGCAGTGAAGCGCGATCCGGGACAGGGTTAGGAAACACCATATATTTT. It codes for CASSEARSGTGLGNTIYF.

This clone has more than one count but fewer than ten. This chain connects TRBV2 to TRBJ2-1, with D maybe TRBD1 (5 bases). V lost 8 bases and J 4 bases, leaving 12 bases between the germline ends. Germline CDR1 reads SNHLY; CDR2 reads FYNNEI. The CDR3 totals 13 residues. CDR3 protein: CASQGRVYNEQFF. CDR3 coding DNA: TGTGCCAGCCAGGGTCGGGTTTACAATGAGCAGTTCTTC.

This chain connects TRBV4-1 to TRBJ1-2; 8 positions match TRBD1. The length of the CDR3 is 16 residues. CDR1 is MGHRA and CDR2 is YSYEKL in the germline V gene. J lost 4 bases, V lost 0 bases, and 7 bases had no gene match. CDR3 in amino acids: CASSQDAWDRSYGYTF. CDR3 nucleotides: TGCGCCAGCAGCCAAGATGCATGGGACAGGAGCTATGGCTACACCTTC.

The chain couples TRBV5-1 to TRBJ1-2; tentative D call: TRBD1 (5 bases). Germline CDR1 is SGHRS and CDR2 is YFSETQ. The CDR3 length is 16 residues. The V end was cut by 4 bases, the J end by 6 bases, with 22 bases between. The chain's CDR3 is CASSLEGTGKADGYTF. The CDR3 nucleotides are TGCGCCAGCAGCCTGGAGGGGACTGGGAAGGCCGATGGCTACACCTTC.

This clone was recorded only once. This rearrangement joins TRBV5-1 to TRBJ1-2; 8 positions agree with TRBD1. This CDR3 comprises 15 residues. The germline gives CDR1 SGHRS, CDR2 YFSETQ. With 0 bases clipped from V and 7 bases from J, the junction kept 8 bases outside the gene matches. The CDR3 coding sequence is TGCGCCAGCAGCTTGGCCGGCAGGGGGCTCTCTGGCTACACCTTC. Its protein is CASSLAGRGLSGYTF.